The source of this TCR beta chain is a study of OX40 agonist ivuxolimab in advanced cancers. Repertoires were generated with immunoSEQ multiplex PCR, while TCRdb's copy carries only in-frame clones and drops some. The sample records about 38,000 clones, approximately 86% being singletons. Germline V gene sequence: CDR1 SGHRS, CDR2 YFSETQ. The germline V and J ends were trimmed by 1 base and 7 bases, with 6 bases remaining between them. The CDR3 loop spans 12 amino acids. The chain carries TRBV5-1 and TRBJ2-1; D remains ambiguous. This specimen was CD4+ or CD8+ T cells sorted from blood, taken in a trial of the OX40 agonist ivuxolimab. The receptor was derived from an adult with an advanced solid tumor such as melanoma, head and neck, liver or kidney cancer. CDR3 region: CASSLNVNEQFF. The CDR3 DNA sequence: TGCGCCAGCAGCTTGAATGTGAATGAGCAGTTCTTC. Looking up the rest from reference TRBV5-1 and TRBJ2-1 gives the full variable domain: KAGVTQTPRYLIKTRGQQVTLSCSPISGHRSVSWYQQTPGQGLQFLFEYFSETQRNKGNFPGRFSGRQFSNSRSEMNVSTLELGDSALYLCASSLNVNEQFFGPGTRLTVL.